Listed below are T cell receptor beta chains from one sample, sequenced in a study of beta chain features in type 1 diabetes. Sequencing was performed with immunoSEQ multiplex PCR; in TCRdb, only in-frame clones are kept and a portion is missing. The table has 140,000 or so clones, roughly 10% seen once. Input material: naive CD4+ T cells from blood. Receptor source: a man younger than 35 in good health. The CDR3 runs from the conserved cysteine through the conserved F or W. The D gene is left open where the match is weak. Clone size is shown for a subset of rows, as once, few, many or a class of expanded clone.

>TRBV7-2|TRBJ2-5|NA|NA
CASRRGGPGETQYF
TGTGCCAGCAGAAGGGGGGGGCCTGGGGAGACCCAGTACTTC
>TRBV19|TRBJ2-4|TRBD1|NA
CASSIRAQGAMEAKNIQYF
TGTGCCAGTAGTATACGAGCACAGGGGGCGATGGAAGCCAAAAACATTCAGTACTTC
>TRBV4-1|TRBJ1-2|NA|many
CASSQDQYGYTF
TGCGCCAGCAGCCAAGATCAGTACGGCTACACCTTC
>TRBV6-4|TRBJ2-5|NA|few
CASSDERGETQYF
TGTGCCAGCAGTGACGAGCGAGGCGAGACCCAGTACTTC
>TRBV4-1|TRBJ1-5|NA|NA
CASSGQTNQPQHF
TGCGCCAGCAGCGGACAGACCAATCAGCCCCAACATTTT
>TRBV9|TRBJ2-3|NA|NA
CASSVFQTGFSDTQYF
TGTGCCAGCAGCGTATTCCAAACAGGGTTCTCAGATACGCAGTATTTT
>TRBV4-3|TRBJ2-6|TRBD1|many
CASSQQQGSGANVLTF
TGCGCCAGCAGCCAGCAACAGGGGTCTGGGGCCAACGTCCTGACTTTC
>TRBV9|TRBJ2-2|TRBD1|few
CASSALGQGVSGELFF
TGTGCCAGCAGCGCCTTGGGACAGGGGGTATCGGGGGAGCTGTTTTTT
>TRBV7-2|TRBJ2-7|NA|NA
CASSLGGGEQYF
TGTGCCAGCAGCTTAGGAGGCGGGGAGCAGTACTTC
>TRBV5-1|TRBJ2-1|TRBD2|NA
CASSLGTSGGSSYNEQFF
TGCGCCAGCAGCTTGGGGACTAGCGGGGGGAGCTCCTACAATGAGCAGTTCTTC
>TRBV5-1|TRBJ2-3|NA|NA
CASSLDYNTQYF
TGCGCCAGCAGCTTGGACTACAATACGCAGTATTTT
>TRBV11-2|TRBJ2-7|NA|few
CASSLPLGSAHEQYF
TGTGCCAGCAGCTTACCCCTTGGGAGTGCTCACGAGCAGTACTTC
>TRBV5-6|TRBJ1-2|TRBD1|NA
CASSLGDRGRGYTF
TGTGCCAGCAGCTTGGGGGACAGGGGGCGCGGCTACACCTTC
>TRBV30|TRBJ2-1|TRBD1|few
CAWRATTGGNEQFF
TGTGCCTGGAGGGCCACCACAGGGGGCAACGAGCAGTTCTTC
>TRBV7-2|TRBJ2-3|NA|few
CASSLVPRGDGADTQYF
TGTGCCAGCAGCTTAGTTCCCCGCGGAGACGGAGCAGATACGCAGTATTTT
>TRBV7-2|TRBJ1-2|NA|few
CASSPRAGTLGGYTF
TGTGCCAGCAGCCCACGTGCGGGGACGTTGGGTGGCTACACCTTC
>TRBV7-2|TRBJ1-2|NA|NA
CASSLAGSNYGYTF
TGTGCCAGCAGCTTAGCGGGCAGCAACTATGGCTACACCTTC
>TRBV7-2|TRBJ1-5|NA|NA
CASSLARGNQPQHF
TGTGCCAGCAGCCTTGCCCGCGGCAATCAGCCCCAGCATTTT
>TRBV4-3|TRBJ2-7|NA|NA
CASSQASRSYEQYF
TGCGCCAGCAGCCAAGCGTCACGGTCCTACGAGCAGTACTTC
>TRBV6-1|TRBJ1-1|NA|NA
CASSEARNTEAFF
TGTGCCAGCAGTGAAGCGAGGAACACTGAAGCTTTCTTT
>TRBV18|TRBJ1-2|NA|few
CASSPPAGFYYGYTF
TGTGCCAGCTCACCACCGGCGGGATTCTACTATGGCTACACCTTC
>TRBV5-6|TRBJ2-7|NA|NA
CASSVPRAVEQYF
TGTGCCAGCAGCGTCCCCAGGGCAGTGGAGCAGTACTTC
>TRBV9|TRBJ1-5|NA|NA
CASSRGGGINQPQHF
TGTGCCAGCAGCCGGGGGGGCGGTATCAATCAGCCCCAGCATTTT
>TRBV9|TRBJ1-5|TRBD1|NA
CASSLQGDQPQHF
TGTGCCAGCAGCCTCCAGGGGGATCAGCCCCAGCATTTT
>TRBV7-8|TRBJ2-7|NA|NA
CASSLGPGDYEQYF
TGTGCCAGCAGCTTAGGGCCCGGGGACTACGAGCAGTACTTC
>TRBV2|TRBJ1-2|NA|many
CASSASGQTIYGYTF
TGTGCCAGCAGTGCGTCTGGACAGACTATCTATGGCTACACCTTC
>TRBV5-6|TRBJ2-2|NA|NA
CASRQGPNTGELFF
TGTGCCAGCAGACAGGGCCCTAACACCGGGGAGCTGTTTTTT
>TRBV5-4|TRBJ2-5|TRBD1|NA
CASSQALGQGAEKTQYF
TGTGCCAGCAGCCAGGCGTTGGGGCAGGGGGCGGAAAAGACCCAGTACTTC
>TRBV4-2|TRBJ1-2|NA|NA
CASSHDRYGYTF
TGTGCCAGCAGCCATGACAGGTATGGCTACACCTTC
>TRBV7-2|TRBJ1-2|NA|NA
CASSESGQWGSPHGYTF
TGTGCCAGCAGCGAATCCGGTCAGTGGGGCAGCCCTCATGGCTACACCTTC
>TRBV28|TRBJ2-1|TRBD1|few
CASSSQGWYNEQFF
TGTGCCAGCAGTTCACAGGGGTGGTACAATGAGCAGTTCTTC
>TRBV28|TRBJ1-2|NA|many
CASVDGADYGYTF
TGTGCCAGCGTGGACGGAGCGGACTATGGCTACACCTTC
>TRBV5-1|TRBJ2-7|TRBD1|NA
CASSPGTGSSYEQYF
TGCGCCAGCAGCCCCGGGACAGGGAGCTCCTACGAGCAGTACTTC
>TRBV6-5|TRBJ1-3|NA|NA
CASSYWLGNTIYF
TGTGCCAGCAGTTACTGGCTTGGAAACACCATATATTTT
>TRBV5-6|TRBJ1-4|TRBD1|NA
CASSLLTGDEKLFF
TGTGCCAGCAGCTTGTTGACAGGGGATGAAAAACTGTTTTTT
>TRBV5-4|TRBJ2-7|TRBD1|few
CASSLSGPGGEQYF
TGTGCCAGCAGCTTGTCCGGACCAGGGGGCGAGCAGTACTTC
>TRBV5-1|TRBJ2-7|NA|few
CASSPGHSLSYEQYF
TGCGCCAGCAGCCCGGGACATAGCCTCTCCTACGAGCAGTACTTC
>TRBV7-9|TRBJ2-3|TRBD2|NA
CASSRWTSGSTDTQYF
TGTGCCAGCAGCCGTTGGACTAGCGGGTCCACAGATACGCAGTATTTT
>TRBV18|TRBJ2-5|TRBD2|few
CASSPFLSGGAEETQYF
TGTGCCAGCTCACCATTCCTCAGCGGGGGGGCTGAGGAGACCCAGTACTTC
>TRBV6-5|TRBJ1-2|NA|few
CASRDTRYYGYTF
TGTGCCAGCAGGGACACCCGTTACTATGGCTACACCTTC
>TRBV19|TRBJ2-7|TRBD1|few
CASSRGWDSYEQYF
TGTGCCAGTAGTAGGGGCTGGGACAGCTACGAGCAGTACTTC
>TRBV7-8|TRBJ2-7|TRBD1|NA
CASRTGGPYEQYF
TGTGCCAGCAGGACAGGGGGCCCCTACGAGCAGTACTTC
>TRBV7-9|TRBJ1-1|TRBD1|few
CASSLGQANTEAFF
TGTGCCAGCAGCTTGGGACAGGCAAACACTGAAGCTTTCTTT
>TRBV6-5|TRBJ1-6|NA|NA
CASSKEDGMTRPLHF
TGTGCCAGCAGCAAAGAAGACGGGATGACGAGGCCCCTCCACTTT
>TRBV7-9|TRBJ2-5|TRBD2|few
CASRPTSGEDQETQYF
TGTGCCAGCAGGCCAACTAGCGGGGAGGATCAAGAGACCCAGTACTTC
>TRBV19|TRBJ1-5|NA|NA
CASSIVEGHSNQPQHF
TGTGCCAGTAGTATAGTTGAGGGACACTCTAATCAGCCCCAGCATTTT